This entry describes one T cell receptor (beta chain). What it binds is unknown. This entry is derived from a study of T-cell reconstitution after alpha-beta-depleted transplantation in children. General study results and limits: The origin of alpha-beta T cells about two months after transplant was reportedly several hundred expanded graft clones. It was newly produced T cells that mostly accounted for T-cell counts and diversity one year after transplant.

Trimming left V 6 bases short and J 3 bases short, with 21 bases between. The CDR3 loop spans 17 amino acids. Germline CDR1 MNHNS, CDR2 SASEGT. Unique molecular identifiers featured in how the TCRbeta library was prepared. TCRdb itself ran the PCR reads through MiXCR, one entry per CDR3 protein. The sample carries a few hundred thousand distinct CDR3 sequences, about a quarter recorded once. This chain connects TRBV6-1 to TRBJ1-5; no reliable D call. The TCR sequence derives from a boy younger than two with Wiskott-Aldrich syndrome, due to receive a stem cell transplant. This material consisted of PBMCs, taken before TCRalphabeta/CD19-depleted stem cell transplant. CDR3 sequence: CASRGQRLGRINQPQHF. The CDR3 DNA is TGTGCCAGCAGGGGCCAGAGGCTAGGACGGATCAATCAGCCCCAGCATTTT.